The 17 T cell receptor beta chains given below trace back to one sample, sequenced in a study of blood T cell repertoires in COVID-19. Assay: immunoSEQ multiplex PCR; the TCRdb copy retains only in-frame clones and omits some. The sample consists of around 140,000 clones, roughly 84% of them appearing once. Sequencing was performed on peripheral blood. All receptors derive from a woman of 80 years or more with acute or convalescent COVID-19.

This rearrangement joins TRBV27 to TRBJ2-7, with D possibly TRBD1 on 6 matching bases. CDR1 MNHEY and CDR2 SMNVEV come from the germline V gene (reference sequence). This CDR3 is built from 14 residues. Trimming pared 7 bases from V and 2 bases from J, leaving 15 bases between. The CDR3 spells CASTSRGFPYEQYF. Written as DNA, the CDR3 is TGTGCCAGCACCTCTAGGGGGTTTCCCTACGAGCAGTACTTC.

The chain joins TRBV19 to TRBJ1-5, with 7 bases matching TRBD1. Germline CDR1 reads LNHDA; CDR2 reads SQIVND (reference sequence). V was pared by 4 bases and J by 4 bases, with 16 bases of the junction left unmatched. This CDR3 has 18 amino acids. CDR3 residues: CASSRRGAQGGVNQPQHF. The CDR3 coding sequence is TGTGCCAGTAGTAGGAGGGGCGCCCAGGGGGGAGTAAATCAGCCCCAGCATTTT.

V gene TRBV27 combines with J gene TRBJ2-1; TRBD2 matches 9 bases. Germline V lookup: CDR1 MNHEY, CDR2 SMNVEV (reference sequence). The CDR3 extends over 19 amino acids. V dropped 2 bases and J dropped 0; count of bases not matched to a gene: 11. The CDR3 DNA follows: TGTGCCAGCAGTTTAAGGCAGGGGCTAGCGGGGAGCTCCTACAATGAGCAGTTCTTC. It yields the protein CASSLRQGLAGSSYNEQFF.

The J gene is TRBJ1-3, the V gene TRBV5-4; D gene ambiguous. V dropped 4 bases and J dropped 0 bases, with 11 bases sitting between them. This CDR3 region has 15 residues. CDR1 and CDR2 (germline): SGHNT, YYREEE (reference sequence). Here the CDR3 DNA reads TGTGCCAGCAGCCCCAGTCCCTCCTCTGGAAACACCATATATTTT. Its protein is CASSPSPSSGNTIYF.

The V call is TRBV7-8, the J call TRBJ2-5, with 8 positions matching TRBD2. The CDR3 is 15 residues long. V shed 1 base, J shed 7 bases, and the junction held 8 bases outside the gene matches. Germline V gene lookup returns CDR1 SGHVS and CDR2 FQNEAQ. In DNA form, the CDR3 reads TGTGCCAGCAGCTTAGATCCTGCGGGAGGCGGGACCCAGTACTTC. The encoded protein is CASSLDPAGGGTQYF.

V is TRBV7-8 and J is TRBJ2-1, with 14 positions matching TRBD2. Germline assignment: CDR1 SGHVS and CDR2 FQNEAQ. This CDR3 contains 17 residues. V was pared by 5 bases and J by 6 bases, with 9 bases of the junction left unmatched. The CDR3 region has the DNA TGTGCCAGCAGCCCGCTCAGACTAGCGGGAGGGCCCAATGAGCAGTTCTTC. Translated, it gives CASSPLRLAGGPNEQFF.

V usage is TRBV5-4 and J usage is TRBJ2-1, with D possibly being TRBD2 (6 bases). Trimming stripped 4 bases from V and 0 bases from J, with 14 bases between. Germline assignment: CDR1 SGHNT and CDR2 YYREEE (reference sequence). This CDR3 region has 16 residues. In DNA form, the CDR3 reads TGTGCCAGCAGCCCTAGGACTACCCCCTCCTACAATGAGCAGTTCTTC. Its protein product is CASSPRTTPSYNEQFF.

The chain carries TRBV4-1 and TRBJ2-7, with D possibly matching TRBD2 (6 bases). Germline lookup yields CDR1 MGHRA and CDR2 YSYEKL. The CDR3 runs to 14 residues. With 4 bases removed from V and 5 bases from J, the gap between germline ends came to 15 bases. The CDR3 protein is CASSPPASGDEQYF. DNA of the CDR3: TGCGCCAGCAGCCCCCCCGCCTCGGGGGACGAGCAGTACTTC.

The genes are TRBV7-2 and TRBJ1-6; no clear D. The V end was cut by 1 base, the J end by 5 bases, with 9 bases between. Germline assignment: CDR1 SGHTA and CDR2 FQGNSA. The CDR3 extends over 15 amino acids. The CDR3 coding sequence is TGTGCCAGCAGCTTAGGCGGCAGCAATAATTCACCCCTCCACTTT. As protein: CASSLGGSNNSPLHF. Using reference TRBV7-2 and TRBJ1-6 for the parts outside the CDR3, the full variable domain is GAGVSQSPSNKVTEKGKDVELRCDPISGHTALYWYRQSLGQGLEFLIYFQGNSAPDKSGLPSDRFSAERTGGSVSTLTIQRTQQEDSAVYLCASSLGGSNNSPLHFGNGTRLTVT.

This clone was counted a few times. The V call is TRBV2, the J call TRBJ2-2; D might be TRBD2 (6 bases). V lost 2 bases to trimming and J lost 5 bases, with 18 bases between them. Germline V gene data show CDR1 as SNHLY and CDR2 as FYNNEI. The CDR3 runs 17 residues. CDR3 nucleotide sequence: TGTGCCAGCAGTGAAATGTGGCGGGGCAGGATGACCGGGGAGCTGTTTTTT. Protein sequence: CASSEMWRGRMTGELFF.

The chain combines TRBV7-2 with TRBJ2-1, with TRBD1 matching over 8 bases. V trimming: 4 bases; J trimming: 3 bases; junction bases outside the gene matches: 5. The CDR3 runs 15 residues. CDR1 and CDR2 (germline): SGHTA, FQGNSA. CDR3 bases: TGTGCCAGCAGCTCGGACAGGGCTAACTACAATGAGCAGTTCTTC. It translates to CASSSDRANYNEQFF.

V gene TRBV14 combines with J gene TRBJ1-3; D perhaps matches TRBD1 (6 bases). V gave up 4 bases and J gave up 4 bases, with 14 bases separating them. The CDR3 consists of 15 residues. Germline loops: CDR1 SGHDN, CDR2 FVKESK. The CDR3, as DNA: TGTGCCAGCAGCCGGTTGGACAGCTCGGGAAACACCATATATTTT. This translates into CASSRLDSSGNTIYF.

V and J are TRBV5-1 and TRBJ2-4; 10 nucleotides line up with TRBD2. Looked up from germline, CDR1 is SGHRS and CDR2 is YFSETQ. This CDR3 spans 16 amino acids. The J segment lost 6 bases and the V segment lost 4 bases, leaving 10 bases of the junction unmatched. The CDR3 DNA reads TGCGCCAGCAGCCCGGAGGGTAGCGGGAGGAGAAACATTCAGTACTTC. Its protein product is CASSPEGSGRRNIQYF.

This clone has just a few counts. The J gene is TRBJ1-1, the V gene TRBV2; weak D call: TRBD1 (5 bases). There are 15 residues in the CDR3. The germline V gene encodes CDR1 SNHLY and CDR2 FYNNEI. Trimming cost V 4 bases and J 5 bases, with 17 bases left between them. The CDR3 sequence: CASSVWGGVDTEAFF. DNA of the CDR3: TGTGCCAGCAGTGTGTGGGGAGGGGTGGATACTGAAGCTTTCTTT.

The chain carries TRBV7-9 and TRBJ2-1, with 7 bases that match TRBD2. CDR1 is SEHNR, CDR2 FQNEAQ, per germline (reference sequence). V was clipped by 5 bases and J by 9 bases; unmatched bases: 4. The CDR3 is made up of 12 amino acids. The CDR3 sequence: CASSVSSGEQFF. The CDR3 nucleotides read TGTGCCAGCAGCGTCTCTAGCGGTGAGCAGTTCTTC. Variable domain in full (rest from reference TRBV7-9 and TRBJ2-1): DTGVSQNPRHKITKRGQNVTFRCDPISEHNRLYWYRQTLGQGPEFLTYFQNEAQLEKSRLLSDRFSAERPKGSFSTLEIQRTEQGDSAMYLCASSVSSGEQFFGPGTRLTVL.

The chain combines TRBV5-6 with TRBJ2-1, with 8 bases aligning to TRBD2. Germline trimming cut 0 bases from V and 0 bases from J; bases unmatched to any gene: 8. The CDR3 extends over 18 amino acids. CDR1 and CDR2 (germline): SGHDT, YYEEEE. The CDR3 DNA reads as TGTGCCAGCAGCTTGGCCGGTAGCGGGGTTCCCTCCTACAATGAGCAGTTCTTC. Residues: CASSLAGSGVPSYNEQFF.

V and J are TRBV5-4 and TRBJ1-6; D may be TRBD1 (6 bases). The CDR3 loop spans 15 amino acids. Germline V gene sequence: CDR1 SGHNT, CDR2 YYREEE (reference sequence). V lost 1 base and J lost 6, with 11 bases in between. The CDR3 here is CASSLQGQSNSPLHF. CDR3 sequence (DNA): TGTGCCAGCAGCTTGCAGGGGCAGAGTAATTCACCCCTCCACTTT.